The T cell receptor beta chain under discussion was sequenced for a study of cytomegalovirus exposure and HLA in healthy donors. Amplification used 60 Vbeta primers and 13 Jbeta primers. The data were produced by immunoSEQ multiplex PCR, yet TCRdb's version contains in-frame clones alone and is incomplete. The sample shows approximately 150,000 clones, about four fifths of them seen only once. A remark on this clone: Germline and junction disagree at one end, which may indicate a read error.

Germline V gene lookup returns CDR1 SSHAT and CDR2 FNYEAQ (reference sequence). This CDR3 is built from 16 residues. Sequencing input: PBMCs. The genes are TRBV7-7 and TRBJ2-7, with a weak D call TRBD1 (7 bases). This receptor was taken from a man aged 40-50 years in good health and CMV-seronegative. The chain's CDR3 is CASSPGETGNLGEQYF. In nucleotides, the CDR3 is TGTGCTAGCAGCCCGGGAGAGACAGGGAATTTAGGCGAGCAGTACTTC.